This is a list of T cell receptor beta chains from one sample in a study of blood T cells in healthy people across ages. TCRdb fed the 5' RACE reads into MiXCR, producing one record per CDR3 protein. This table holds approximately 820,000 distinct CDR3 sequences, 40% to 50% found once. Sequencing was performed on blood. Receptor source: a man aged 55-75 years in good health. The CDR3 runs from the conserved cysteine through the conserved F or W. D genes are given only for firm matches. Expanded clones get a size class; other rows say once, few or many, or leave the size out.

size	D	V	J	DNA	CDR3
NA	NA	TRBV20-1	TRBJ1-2	TGCAGTGCTAGCCTCGGGACCGGAGGTGGCTACACCTTC	CSASLGTGGGYTF
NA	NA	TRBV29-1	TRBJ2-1	TGCAGCGACCTCGACAGAAGCTCCTACAATGAGCAGTTCTTC	CSDLDRSSYNEQFF
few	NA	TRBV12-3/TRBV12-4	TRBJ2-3	TGTGCCAGCAGTTCCCGGGACTCCCAGGTGGATACGCAGTATTTT	CASSSRDSQVDTQYF
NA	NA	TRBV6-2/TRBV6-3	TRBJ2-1	TGTGCCATCTCCTTCCGGCAGCGCCCCTACAATGAGCAGTTCTTC	CAISFRQRPYNEQFF
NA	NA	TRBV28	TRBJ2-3	TGTGCCAGCAGTTTACCTACAGGGAGCGTCACAGATACGCAGTATTTT	CASSLPTGSVTDTQYF
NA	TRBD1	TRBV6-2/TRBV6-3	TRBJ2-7	TGTGCCAGCAGGATCAGGGGACAGGGGGCCTACAATGAGCAGTACTTC	CASRIRGQGAYNEQYF
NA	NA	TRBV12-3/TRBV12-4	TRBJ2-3	TGTGCCAGCAGTAGTTGGAGCTTAGGCGCAGATACGCAGTATTTT	CASSSWSLGADTQYF
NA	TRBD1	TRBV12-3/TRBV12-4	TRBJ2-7	TGTGCCAGCAGCTATGGACAGGGGGAAGGGGGACAGCAGTACTTC	CASSYGQGEGGQQYF
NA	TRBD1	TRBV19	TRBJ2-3	TGTGCCAGTAGTACTGACAGGGTCCCGGGAGATACGCAGTATTTT	CASSTDRVPGDTQYF
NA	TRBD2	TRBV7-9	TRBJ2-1	TGTGCCGGCAGCCATGGACTAGCGGGGCCTAACAATGAGCAGTTCTTC	CAGSHGLAGPNNEQFF
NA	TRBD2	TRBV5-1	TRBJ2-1	TGCGCCAGCAGCTTCTGGCGGGGGAATGAGCAGTTCTTC	CASSFWRGNEQFF
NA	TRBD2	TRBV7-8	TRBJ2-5	TGTGGCAGCAGCTCCTACGGACTAGCGGGGTATGAGACCCAGTACTTC	CGSSSYGLAGYETQYF
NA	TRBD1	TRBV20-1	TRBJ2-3	TGCAGTGCGTCCCTAATCGGACAGGTCACAGATACGCAGTATTTT	CSASLIGQVTDTQYF
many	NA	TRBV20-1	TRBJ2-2	TGCAGTGCTAGGGCTGGAGGGAGCACCGGGGAGCTGTTTTTT	CSARAGGSTGELFF
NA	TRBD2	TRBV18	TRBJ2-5	TGTGCCAGCTCACTCACCGTGGGGGGGACCCAAGAGACCCAGTACTTC	CASSLTVGGTQETQYF
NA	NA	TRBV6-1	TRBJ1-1	TGTGCCAGCAGGGAAAGACAGTTTGTGAACACTGAAGCTTTCTTT	CASRERQFVNTEAFF
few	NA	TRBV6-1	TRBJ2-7	TGTGCCAGTACGACCTCCTACGAGCAGTACTTC	CASTTSYEQYF